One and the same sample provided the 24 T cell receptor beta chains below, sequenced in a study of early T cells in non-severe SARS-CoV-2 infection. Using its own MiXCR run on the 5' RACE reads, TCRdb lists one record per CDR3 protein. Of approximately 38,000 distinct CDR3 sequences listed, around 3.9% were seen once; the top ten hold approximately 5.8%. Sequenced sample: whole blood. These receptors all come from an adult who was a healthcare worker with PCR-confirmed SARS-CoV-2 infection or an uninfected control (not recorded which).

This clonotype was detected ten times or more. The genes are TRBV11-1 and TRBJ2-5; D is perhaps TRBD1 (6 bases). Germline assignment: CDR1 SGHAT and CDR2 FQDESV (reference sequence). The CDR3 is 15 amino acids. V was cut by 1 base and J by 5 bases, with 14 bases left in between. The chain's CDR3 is CASSLGRGRQETQYF. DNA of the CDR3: TGTGCCAGCAGCTTAGGCAGGGGCCGCCAGGAGACCCAGTACTTC.

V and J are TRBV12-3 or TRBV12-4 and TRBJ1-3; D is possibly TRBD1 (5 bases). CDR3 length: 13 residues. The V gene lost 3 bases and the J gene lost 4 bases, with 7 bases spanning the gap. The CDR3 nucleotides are TGTGCCAGCAGTTTGAACAGGGGAAACACCATATATTTT. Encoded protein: CASSLNRGNTIYF.

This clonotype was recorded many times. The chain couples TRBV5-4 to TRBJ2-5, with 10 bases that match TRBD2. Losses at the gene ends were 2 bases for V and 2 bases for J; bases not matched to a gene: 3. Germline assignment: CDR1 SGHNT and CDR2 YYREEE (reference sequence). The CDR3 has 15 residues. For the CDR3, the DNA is TGTGCCAGCAGCTTCCGGACTAGCGGTCAAGAGACCCAGTACTTC. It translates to CASSFRTSGQETQYF.

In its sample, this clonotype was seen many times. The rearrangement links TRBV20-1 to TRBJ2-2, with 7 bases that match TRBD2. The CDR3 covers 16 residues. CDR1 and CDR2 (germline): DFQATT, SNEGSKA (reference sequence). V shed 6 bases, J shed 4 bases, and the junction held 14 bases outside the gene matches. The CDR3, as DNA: TGCAGTGCCGTCCCCCGGACTAGTCTCGGCACCGGGGAGCTGTTTTTT. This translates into CSAVPRTSLGTGELFF.

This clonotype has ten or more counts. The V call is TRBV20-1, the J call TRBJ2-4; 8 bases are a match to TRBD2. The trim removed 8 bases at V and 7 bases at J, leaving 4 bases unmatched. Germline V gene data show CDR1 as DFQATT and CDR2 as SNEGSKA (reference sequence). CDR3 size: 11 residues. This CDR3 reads CSSERENIQYF. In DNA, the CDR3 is TGCAGTAGCGAGCGGGAGAACATTCAGTACTTC.

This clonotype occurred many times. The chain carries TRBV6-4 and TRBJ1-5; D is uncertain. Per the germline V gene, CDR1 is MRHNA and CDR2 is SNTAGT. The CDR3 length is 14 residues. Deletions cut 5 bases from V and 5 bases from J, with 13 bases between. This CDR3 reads CASSPTGGDQPQHF. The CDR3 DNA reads TGTGCCAGCAGTCCAACCGGCGGGGATCAGCCCCAGCATTTT.

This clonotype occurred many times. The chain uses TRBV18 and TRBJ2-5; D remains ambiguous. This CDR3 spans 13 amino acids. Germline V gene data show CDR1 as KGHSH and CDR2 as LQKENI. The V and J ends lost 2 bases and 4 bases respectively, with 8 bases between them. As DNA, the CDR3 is TGTGCCAGCTCACCAACCCAGGCAGAGACCCAGTACTTC. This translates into CASSPTQAETQYF.

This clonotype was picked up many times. CDR3 sequence (DNA): TGTGCCAGCAGCTTAATGGGTATGCAGGGCATTCAGTACTTC. Translation: CASSLMGMQGIQYF. V gene TRBV7-2 combines with J gene TRBJ2-4; D is perhaps TRBD1 (5 bases). Germline V lookup: CDR1 SGHTA, CDR2 FQGNSA. The CDR3 loop spans 14 amino acids. Trimming left V 2 bases short and J 9 bases short, with 14 bases between.

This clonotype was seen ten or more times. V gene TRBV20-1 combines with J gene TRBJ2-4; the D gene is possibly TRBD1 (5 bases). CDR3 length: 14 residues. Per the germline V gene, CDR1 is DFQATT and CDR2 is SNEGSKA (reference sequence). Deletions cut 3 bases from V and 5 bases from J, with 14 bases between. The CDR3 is CSASGQGGQNIQYF. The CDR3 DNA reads TGCAGTGCTAGTGGGCAGGGTGGTCAAAACATTCAGTACTTC.

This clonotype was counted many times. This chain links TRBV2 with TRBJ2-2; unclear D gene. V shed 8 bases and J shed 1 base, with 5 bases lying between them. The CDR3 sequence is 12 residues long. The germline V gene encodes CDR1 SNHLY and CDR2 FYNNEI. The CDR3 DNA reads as TGTGCCAGCGACATGAACACCGGGGAGCTGTTTTTT. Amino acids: CASDMNTGELFF. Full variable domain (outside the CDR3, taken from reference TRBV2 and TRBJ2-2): EPEVTQTPSHQVTQMGQEVILRCVPISNHLYFYWYRQILGQKVEFLVSFYNNEISEKSEIFDDQFSVERPDGSNFTLKIRSTKLEDSAMYFCASDMNTGELFFGEGSRLTVL.

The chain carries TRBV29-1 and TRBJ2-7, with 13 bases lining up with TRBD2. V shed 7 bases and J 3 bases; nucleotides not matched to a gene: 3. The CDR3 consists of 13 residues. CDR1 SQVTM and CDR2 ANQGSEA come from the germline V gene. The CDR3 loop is CSAGTSGNYEQYF. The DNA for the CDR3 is TGCAGCGCGGGGACTAGCGGGAACTACGAGCAGTACTTC.

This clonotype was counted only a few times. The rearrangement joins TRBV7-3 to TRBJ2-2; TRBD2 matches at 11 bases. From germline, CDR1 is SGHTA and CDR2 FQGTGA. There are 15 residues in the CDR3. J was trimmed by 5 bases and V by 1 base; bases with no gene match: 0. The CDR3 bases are TGTGCCAGCAGCTTAATAGCGGGAGGGACCGGGGAGCTGTTTTTT. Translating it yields CASSLIAGGTGELFF. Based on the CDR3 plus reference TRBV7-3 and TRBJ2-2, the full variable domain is GAGVSQTPSNKVTEKGKYVELRCDPISGHTALYWYRQSLGQGPEFLIYFQGTGAADDSGLPNDRFFAVRPEGSVSTLKIQRTERGDSAVYLCASSLIAGGTGELFFGEGSRLTVL.

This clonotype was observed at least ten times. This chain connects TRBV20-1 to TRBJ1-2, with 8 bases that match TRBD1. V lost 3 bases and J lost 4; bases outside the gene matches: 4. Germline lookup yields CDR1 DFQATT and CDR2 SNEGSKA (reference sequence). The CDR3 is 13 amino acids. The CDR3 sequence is CSASRDRGYGYTF. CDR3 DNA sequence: TGCAGTGCTAGTCGAGACAGGGGCTATGGCTACACCTTC.

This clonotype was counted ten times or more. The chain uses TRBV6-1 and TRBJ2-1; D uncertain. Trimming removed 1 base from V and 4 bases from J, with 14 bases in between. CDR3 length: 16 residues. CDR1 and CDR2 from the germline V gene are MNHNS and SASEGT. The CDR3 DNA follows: TGTGCCAGCAGTGAAGTGTGGGAAAACGGGTACAATGAGCAGTTCTTC. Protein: CASSEVWENGYNEQFF.

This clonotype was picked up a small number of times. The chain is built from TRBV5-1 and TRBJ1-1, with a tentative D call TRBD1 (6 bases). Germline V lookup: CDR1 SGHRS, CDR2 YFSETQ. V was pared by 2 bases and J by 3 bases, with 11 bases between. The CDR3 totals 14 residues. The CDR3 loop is CASSLGGMDTEAFF. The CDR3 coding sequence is TGCGCCAGCAGCTTAGGGGGGATGGACACTGAAGCTTTCTTT.

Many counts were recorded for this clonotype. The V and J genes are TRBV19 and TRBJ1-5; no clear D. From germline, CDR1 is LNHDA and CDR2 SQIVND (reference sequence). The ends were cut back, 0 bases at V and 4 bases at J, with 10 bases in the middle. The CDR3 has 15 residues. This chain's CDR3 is CASSIDLAENQPQHF. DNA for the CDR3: TGTGCCAGTAGTATAGATCTGGCGGAGAATCAGCCCCAGCATTTT. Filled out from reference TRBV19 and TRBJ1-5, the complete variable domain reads DGGITQSPKYLFRKEGQNVTLSCEQNLNHDAMYWYRQDPGQGLRLIYYSQIVNDFQKGDIAEGYSVSREKKESFPLTVTSAQKNPTAFYLCASSIDLAENQPQHFGDGTRLSIL.

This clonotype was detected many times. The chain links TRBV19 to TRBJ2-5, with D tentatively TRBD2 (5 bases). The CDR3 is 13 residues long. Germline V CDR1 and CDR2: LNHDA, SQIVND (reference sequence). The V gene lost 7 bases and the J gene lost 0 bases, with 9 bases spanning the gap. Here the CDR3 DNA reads TGTGCCAGTAATAGAGGGAACCAAGAGACCCAGTACTTC. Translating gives CASNRGNQETQYF.

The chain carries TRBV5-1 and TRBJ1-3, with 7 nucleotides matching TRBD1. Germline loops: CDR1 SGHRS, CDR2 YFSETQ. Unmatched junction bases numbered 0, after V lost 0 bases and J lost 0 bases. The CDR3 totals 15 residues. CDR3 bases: TGCGCCAGCAGCTTGGGGGACAGCTCTGGAAACACCATATATTTT. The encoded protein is CASSLGDSSGNTIYF.

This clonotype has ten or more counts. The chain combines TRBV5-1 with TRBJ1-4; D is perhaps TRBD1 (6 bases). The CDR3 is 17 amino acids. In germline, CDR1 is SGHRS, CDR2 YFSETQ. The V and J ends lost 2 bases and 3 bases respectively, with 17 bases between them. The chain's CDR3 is CASSLSRPDSPNEKLFF. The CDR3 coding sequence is TGCGCCAGCAGCTTATCGCGGCCGGACAGCCCTAATGAAAAACTGTTTTTT.

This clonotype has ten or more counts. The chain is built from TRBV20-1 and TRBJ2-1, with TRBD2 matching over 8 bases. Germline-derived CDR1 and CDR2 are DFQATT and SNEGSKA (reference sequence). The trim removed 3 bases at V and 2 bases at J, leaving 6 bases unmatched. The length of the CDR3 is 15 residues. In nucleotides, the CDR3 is TGCAGTGCTAGTGTAGGCGGGGGGCCCTACAATGAGCAGTTCTTC. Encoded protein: CSASVGGGPYNEQFF.

The CDR3 sequence: CASIGQGGRVSPLHF. CDR3 DNA sequence: TGTGCCAGCATCGGGCAGGGGGGAAGGGTATCACCCCTCCACTTT. The V call is TRBV28, the J call TRBJ1-6, with 7 bases that match TRBD1. This CDR3 is built from 15 residues. V shed 7 bases, J shed 10 bases, and the junction held 13 bases outside the gene matches. Germline V gene data show CDR1 as MDHEN and CDR2 as SYDVKM.

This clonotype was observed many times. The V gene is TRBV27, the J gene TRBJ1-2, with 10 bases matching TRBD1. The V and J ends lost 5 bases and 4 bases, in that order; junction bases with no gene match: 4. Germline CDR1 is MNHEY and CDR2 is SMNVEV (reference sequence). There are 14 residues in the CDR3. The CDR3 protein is CASSPGQGIYGYTF. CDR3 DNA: TGTGCCAGCAGTCCGGGACAGGGGATCTATGGCTACACCTTC.

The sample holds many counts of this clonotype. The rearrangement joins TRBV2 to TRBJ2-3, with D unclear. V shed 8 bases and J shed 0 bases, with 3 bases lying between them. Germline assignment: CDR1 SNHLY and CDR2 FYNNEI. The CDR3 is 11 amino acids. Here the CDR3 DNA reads TGTGCCAGCGGGAGCACAGATACGCAGTATTTT. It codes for CASGSTDTQYF.

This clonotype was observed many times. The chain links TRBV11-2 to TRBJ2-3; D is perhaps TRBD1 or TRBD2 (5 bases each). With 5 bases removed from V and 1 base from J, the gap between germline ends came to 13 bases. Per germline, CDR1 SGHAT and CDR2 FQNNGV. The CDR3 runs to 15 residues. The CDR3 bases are TGTGCCAGCAGCCCCCTTCGGGGACGCACAGATACGCAGTATTTT. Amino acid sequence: CASSPLRGRTDTQYF.